This is a list of T cell receptor beta chains from one sample in a study of radiation and T cells in renal cell carcinoma. Generated by immunoSEQ multiplex PCR, the TCRdb table keeps only in-frame clones and is missing some. The sample lists around 23,000 clones, roughly 53% seen once, with roughly a fifth in the top ten. Here the sequenced sample was tumor tissue, taken from a patient whose treatment was nephrectomy without radiotherapy. These receptors came from a human donor with renal cell carcinoma. The CDR3 runs from the conserved cysteine through the conserved F or W. The D gene is left open where the match is weak. A clone size is listed for some rows: how often the clone was seen (once, few, many), or a class if it is expanded.

TRBV6-5	-	-	TRBJ2-1	CASSYSSSSYNEQFF	TGTGCCAGCAGTTACAGTTCTTCCTCCTACAATGAGCAGTTCTTC
TRBV7-9	-	-	TRBJ1-2	CASSLELGGYTF	TGTGCCAGCAGCTTAGAACTCGGGGGCTACACCTTC
TRBV7-9	-	-	TRBJ2-3	CASFGTDTQYF	TGTGCCAGCTTTGGTACAGATACGCAGTATTTT
TRBV6-5	-	-	TRBJ2-1	CASSRAGSHNEQFF	TGTGCCAGCAGTAGGGCAGGATCACACAATGAGCAGTTCTTC
TRBV29-1	-	TRBD1	TRBJ1-2	CSVSPGTGKGYTF	TGCAGCGTTTCACCCGGGACAGGGAAGGGCTACACCTTC
TRBV9	few	-	TRBJ2-7	CASSREEADSYEQYF	TGTGCCAGCAGCCGCGAGGAGGCGGACTCCTACGAGCAGTACTTC
TRBV18	-	TRBD1	TRBJ2-2	CASSPWTGRDANTGELFF	TGTGCCAGCTCACCCTGGACAGGTCGGGACGCGAACACCGGGGAGCTGTTTTTT
TRBV7-9	-	TRBD1	TRBJ1-5	CASSHPGQGRPQHF	TGTGCCAGCAGCCACCCGGGACAGGGTCGGCCCCAGCATTTT
TRBV7-2	large	-	TRBJ1-6	CASSLAGPASPLHF	TGTGCCAGCAGCTTAGCGGGACCGGCTTCACCCCTCCACTTT
TRBV10-1	-	TRBD1	TRBJ1-5	CASSRLDRGLTQPQHF	TGCGCCAGCAGCAGACTGGACAGGGGGCTTACTCAGCCCCAGCATTTT
TRBV4-3	-	-	TRBJ2-5	CASSQPNRVSLGETQYF	TGCGCCAGCAGCCAACCAAACAGGGTTTCGTTGGGTGAGACCCAGTACTTC
TRBV6-6	-	TRBD1	TRBJ1-1	CASSYPKTGGISEAFF	TGTGCCAGCAGTTACCCTAAGACAGGGGGCATATCTGAAGCTTTCTTT
TRBV7-2	-	-	TRBJ2-7	CASSFMGWQYF	TGTGCCAGCAGCTTTATGGGATGGCAGTACTTC
TRBV5-1	-	-	TRBJ1-1	CASSSGLGLNTEAFF	TGCGCCAGCAGCTCGGGTCTGGGCTTGAACACTGAAGCTTTCTTT